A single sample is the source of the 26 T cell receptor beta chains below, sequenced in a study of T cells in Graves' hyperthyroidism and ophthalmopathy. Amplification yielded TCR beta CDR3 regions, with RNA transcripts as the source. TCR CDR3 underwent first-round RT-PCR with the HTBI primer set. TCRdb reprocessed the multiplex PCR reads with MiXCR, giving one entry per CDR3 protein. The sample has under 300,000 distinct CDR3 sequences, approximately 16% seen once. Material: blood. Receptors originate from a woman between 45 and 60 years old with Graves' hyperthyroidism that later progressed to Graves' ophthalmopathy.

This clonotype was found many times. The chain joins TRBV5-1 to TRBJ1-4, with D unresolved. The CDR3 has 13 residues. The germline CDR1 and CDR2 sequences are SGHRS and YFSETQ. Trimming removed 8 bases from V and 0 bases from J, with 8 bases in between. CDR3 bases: TGCGCCAGTGGGGAGTCAACTAATGAAAAACTGTTTTTT. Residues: CASGESTNEKLFF.

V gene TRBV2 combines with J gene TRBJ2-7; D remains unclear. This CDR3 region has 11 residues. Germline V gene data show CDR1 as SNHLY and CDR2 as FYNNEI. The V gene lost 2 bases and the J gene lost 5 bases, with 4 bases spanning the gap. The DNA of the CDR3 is TGTGCCAGCAGTGAACGCCACGAGCAGTACTTC. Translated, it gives CASSERHEQYF.

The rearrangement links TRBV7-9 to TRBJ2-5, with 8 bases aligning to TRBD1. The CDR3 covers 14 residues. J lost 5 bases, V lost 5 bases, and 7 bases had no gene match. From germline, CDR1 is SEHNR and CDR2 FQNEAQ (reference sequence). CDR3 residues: CASSQTGVLETQYF. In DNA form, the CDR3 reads TGTGCCAGCAGCCAGACAGGGGTTCTGGAGACCCAGTACTTC.

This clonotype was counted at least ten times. The CDR3 DNA is TGCAGTGCTGGCGACGCAGACTATGGCTACACCTTC. This sequence encodes CSAGDADYGYTF. V and J are TRBV20-1 and TRBJ1-2; D remains ambiguous. The V gene's germline CDR1 is DFQATT and CDR2 SNEGSKA (reference sequence). The CDR3 is 12 residues long. V was pared by 5 bases and J by 3 bases, with 10 bases between.

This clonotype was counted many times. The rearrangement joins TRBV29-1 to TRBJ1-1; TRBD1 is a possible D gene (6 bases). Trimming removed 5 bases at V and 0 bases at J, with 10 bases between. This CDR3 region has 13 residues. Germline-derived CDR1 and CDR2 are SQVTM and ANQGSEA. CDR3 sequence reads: CSVSDSLNTEAFF. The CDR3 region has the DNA TGCAGCGTTTCGGACAGCCTGAACACTGAAGCTTTCTTT.

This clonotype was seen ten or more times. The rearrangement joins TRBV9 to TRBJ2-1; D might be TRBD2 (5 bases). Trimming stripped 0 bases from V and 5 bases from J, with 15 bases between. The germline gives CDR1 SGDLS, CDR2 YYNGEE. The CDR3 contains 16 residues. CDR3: CASSVAPSPVNNEQFF. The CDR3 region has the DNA TGTGCCAGCAGCGTAGCGCCTAGCCCCGTAAACAATGAGCAGTTCTTC. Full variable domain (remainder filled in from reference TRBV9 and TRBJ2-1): DSGVTQTPKHLITATGQRVTLRCSPRSGDLSVYWYQQSLDQGLQFLIQYYNGEERAKGNILERFSAQQFPDLHSELNLSSLELGDSALYFCASSVAPSPVNNEQFFGPGTRLTVL.

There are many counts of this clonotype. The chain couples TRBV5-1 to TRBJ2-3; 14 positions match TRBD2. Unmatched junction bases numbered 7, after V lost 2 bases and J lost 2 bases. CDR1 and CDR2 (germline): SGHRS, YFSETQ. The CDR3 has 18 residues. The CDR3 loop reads CASSFLGTSGSLTDTQYF. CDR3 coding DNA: TGCGCCAGCAGCTTCCTCGGGACTAGCGGGAGTCTCACAGATACGCAGTATTTT.

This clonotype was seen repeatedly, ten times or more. Here the CDR3 DNA reads TGTGCCAGCTCACTTTACTCGTCCGCCGGGGCCGGGGAGCTGTTTTTT. As protein: CASSLYSSAGAGELFF. V is TRBV18 and J is TRBJ2-2; D is possibly TRBD2 (5 bases). V was pared by 4 bases and J by 6 bases, with 18 bases between. The germline V gene encodes CDR1 KGHSH and CDR2 LQKENI. The CDR3 is made up of 16 amino acids.

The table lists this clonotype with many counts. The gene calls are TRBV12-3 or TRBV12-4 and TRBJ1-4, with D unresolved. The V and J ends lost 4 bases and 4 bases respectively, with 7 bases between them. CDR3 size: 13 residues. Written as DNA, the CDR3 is TGTGCCAGCAGTTCGCAGTATAATGAAAAACTGTTTTTT. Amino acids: CASSSQYNEKLFF.

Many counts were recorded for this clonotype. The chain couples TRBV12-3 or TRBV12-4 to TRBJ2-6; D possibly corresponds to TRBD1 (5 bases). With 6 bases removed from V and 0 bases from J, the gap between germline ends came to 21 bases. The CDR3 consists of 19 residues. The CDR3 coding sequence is TGTGCCAGCAGAACCCCCCCAGACAGTGAAAGCTCTGGGGCCAACGTCCTGACTTTC. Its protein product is CASRTPPDSESSGANVLTF.

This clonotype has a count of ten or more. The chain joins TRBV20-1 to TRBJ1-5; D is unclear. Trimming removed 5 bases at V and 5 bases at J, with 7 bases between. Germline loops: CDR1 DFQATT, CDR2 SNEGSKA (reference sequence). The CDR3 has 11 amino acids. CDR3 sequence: CSAASDQPQHF. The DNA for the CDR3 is TGCAGTGCTGCCTCGGATCAGCCCCAGCATTTT.

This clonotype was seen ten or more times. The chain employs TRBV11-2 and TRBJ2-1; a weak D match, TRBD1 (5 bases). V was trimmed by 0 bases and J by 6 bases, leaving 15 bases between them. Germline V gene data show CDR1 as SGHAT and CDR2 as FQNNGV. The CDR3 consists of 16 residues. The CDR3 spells CASSLEAREFFNEQFF. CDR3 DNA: TGTGCCAGCAGCTTAGAAGCCAGGGAATTTTTCAATGAGCAGTTCTTC.

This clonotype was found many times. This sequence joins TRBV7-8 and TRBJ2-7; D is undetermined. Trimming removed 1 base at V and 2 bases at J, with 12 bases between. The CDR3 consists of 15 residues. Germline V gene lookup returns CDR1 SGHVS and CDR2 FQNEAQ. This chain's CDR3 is CASSLEQSLAYEQYF. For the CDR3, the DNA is TGTGCCAGCAGCTTAGAACAGTCCCTGGCCTACGAGCAGTACTTC.

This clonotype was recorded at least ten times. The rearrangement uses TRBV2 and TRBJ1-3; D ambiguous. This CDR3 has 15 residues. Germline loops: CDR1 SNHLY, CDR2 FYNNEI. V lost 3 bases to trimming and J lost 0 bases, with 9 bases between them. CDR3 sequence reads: CASSDWADSGNTIYF. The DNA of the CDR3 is TGTGCCAGCAGTGACTGGGCCGACTCTGGAAACACCATATATTTT. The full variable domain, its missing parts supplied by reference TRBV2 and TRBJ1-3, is EPEVTQTPSHQVTQMGQEVILRCVPISNHLYFYWYRQILGQKVEFLVSFYNNEISEKSEIFDDQFSVERPDGSNFTLKIRSTKLEDSAMYFCASSDWADSGNTIYFGEGSWLTVV.

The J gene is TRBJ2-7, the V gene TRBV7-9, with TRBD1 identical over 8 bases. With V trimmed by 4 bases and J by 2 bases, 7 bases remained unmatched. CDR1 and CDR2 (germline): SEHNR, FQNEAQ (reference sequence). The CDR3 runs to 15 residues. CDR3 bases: TGTGCCAGCAGCTCCGGACAGGGCGGGCCCTACGAGCAGTACTTC. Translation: CASSSGQGGPYEQYF.

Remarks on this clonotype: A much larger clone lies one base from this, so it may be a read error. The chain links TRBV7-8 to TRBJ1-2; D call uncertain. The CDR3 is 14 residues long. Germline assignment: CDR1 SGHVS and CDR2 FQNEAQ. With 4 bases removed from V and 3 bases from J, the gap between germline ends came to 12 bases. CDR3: CASSSGRAYYGYTF. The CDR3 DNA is TGTGCCAGCAGCTCTGGTCGGGCTTACTATGGCTACACCTTC.

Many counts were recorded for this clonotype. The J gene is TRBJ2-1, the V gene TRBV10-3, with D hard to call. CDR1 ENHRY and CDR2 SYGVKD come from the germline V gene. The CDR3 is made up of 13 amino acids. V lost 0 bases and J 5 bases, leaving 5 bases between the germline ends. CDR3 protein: CAISESRHNEQFF. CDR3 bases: TGTGCCATCAGTGAGTCAAGACACAATGAGCAGTTCTTC.

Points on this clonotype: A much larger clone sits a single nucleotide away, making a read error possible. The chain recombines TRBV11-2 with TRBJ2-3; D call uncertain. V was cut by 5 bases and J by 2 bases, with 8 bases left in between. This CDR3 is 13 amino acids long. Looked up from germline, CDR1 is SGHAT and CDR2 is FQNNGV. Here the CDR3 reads CASSPAHTDTQYF. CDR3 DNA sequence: TGTGCCAGCAGCCCAGCCCACACAGATACGCAGTATTTT.

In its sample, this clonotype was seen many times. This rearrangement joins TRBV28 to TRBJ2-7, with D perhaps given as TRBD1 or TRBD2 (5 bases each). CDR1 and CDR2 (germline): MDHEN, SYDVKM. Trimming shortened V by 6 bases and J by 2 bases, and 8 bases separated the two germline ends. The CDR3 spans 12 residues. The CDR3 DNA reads TGTGCCAGCAGGAGGGGAGCCTACGAGCAGTACTTC. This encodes CASRRGAYEQYF.

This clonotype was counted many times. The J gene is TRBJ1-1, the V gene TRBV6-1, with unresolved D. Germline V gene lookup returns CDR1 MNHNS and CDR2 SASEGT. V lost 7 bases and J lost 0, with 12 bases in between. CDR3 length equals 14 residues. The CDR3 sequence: CASTPGGLNTEAFF. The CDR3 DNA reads TGTGCCAGCACCCCCGGAGGTTTGAACACTGAAGCTTTCTTT.

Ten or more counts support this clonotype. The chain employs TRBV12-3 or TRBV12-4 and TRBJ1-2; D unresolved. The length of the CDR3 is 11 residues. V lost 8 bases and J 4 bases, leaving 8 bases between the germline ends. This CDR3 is CASSRGYGYTF. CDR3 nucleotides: TGTGCCAGCTCCAGAGGCTATGGCTACACCTTC.

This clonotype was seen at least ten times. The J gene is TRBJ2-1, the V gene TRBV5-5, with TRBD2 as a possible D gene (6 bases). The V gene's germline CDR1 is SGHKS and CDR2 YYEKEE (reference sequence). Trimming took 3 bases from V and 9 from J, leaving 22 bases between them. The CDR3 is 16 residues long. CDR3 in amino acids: CASSSRPSPTAGEQFF. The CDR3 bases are TGTGCCAGCAGCTCTCGGCCGTCCCCTACAGCGGGTGAGCAGTTCTTC.

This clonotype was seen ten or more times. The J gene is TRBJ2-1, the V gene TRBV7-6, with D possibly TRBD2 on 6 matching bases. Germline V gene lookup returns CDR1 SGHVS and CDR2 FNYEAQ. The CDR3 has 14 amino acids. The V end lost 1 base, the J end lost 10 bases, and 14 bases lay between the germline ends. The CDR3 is CASSLGGRWGEQFF. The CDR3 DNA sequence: TGTGCCAGCAGCTTAGGAGGGAGGTGGGGCGAGCAGTTCTTC. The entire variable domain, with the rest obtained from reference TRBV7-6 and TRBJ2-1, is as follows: GAGVSQSPRYKVTKRGQDVALRCDPISGHVSLYWYRQALGQGPEFLTYFNYEAQQDKSGLPNDRFSAERPEGSISTLTIQRTEQRDSAMYRCASSLGGRWGEQFFGPGTRLTVL.

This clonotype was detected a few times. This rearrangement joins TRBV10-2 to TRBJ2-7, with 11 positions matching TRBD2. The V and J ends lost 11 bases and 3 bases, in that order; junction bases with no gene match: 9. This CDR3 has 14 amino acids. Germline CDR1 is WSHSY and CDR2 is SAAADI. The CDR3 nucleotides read TGCGCCTCACAACTAGCGGGAGTGGGCTACGAGCAGTACTTC. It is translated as CASQLAGVGYEQYF.

The CDR3 reads CASSLGHAGGYTF. In DNA, the CDR3 is TGTGCCAGCAGCTTGGGACACGCCGGGGGCTACACCTTC. The chain has TRBV5-5 and TRBJ1-2; the D is unclear. The germline V gene encodes CDR1 SGHKS and CDR2 YYEKEE (reference sequence). This CDR3 spans 13 amino acids. Trimming removed 0 bases from V and 8 bases from J, with 11 bases in between.

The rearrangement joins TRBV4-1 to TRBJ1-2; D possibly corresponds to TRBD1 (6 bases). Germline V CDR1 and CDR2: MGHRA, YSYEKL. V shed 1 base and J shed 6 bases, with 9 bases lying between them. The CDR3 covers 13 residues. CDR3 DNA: TGCGCCAGCAGCCAAGCCTACAGGGATGGCTACACCTTC. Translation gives CASSQAYRDGYTF.